The T cell receptor beta chain described here comes from a study of blood T cells in healthy people across ages. Study at large: About one barcoded beta molecule per two T cells was the capture yield of template switching.

General study points: Per million T cells, the diversity of TCR beta decreased roughly linearly as age advanced.

Then a second PCR, running roughly 7 to 11 cycles, was carried out with a sample-barcoded 5' primer and a J-beta primer mix. TCRdb reprocessed the 5' RACE reads via MiXCR and lists one record per CDR3 protein. The data contain around 1,000,000 distinct CDR3 sequences, roughly a quarter of them singletons. In the case of this clonotype: Its antigen remains unknown.

This CDR3 region has 15 residues. Deletions cut 1 base from V and 0 bases from J, with 10 bases between. The germline gives CDR1 LGHNA, CDR2 YNFKEQ. These data were also reused for a study on T cells of mothers and their children. Turning to that study: Compared with unrelated pairs, related mother-child pairs had slightly higher, non-significant overlap.

The clonotype originates from a girl aged 2-10 years in good health. The sequencing input was blood. This chain links TRBV4-2 with TRBJ2-7; possibly TRBD1 or TRBD2 for D (5 bases each). In DNA form, the CDR3 reads TGTGCCAGCAGCCAAGCTGAGGGGAGCTCCTACGAGCAGTACTTC. Amino acids: CASSQAEGSSYEQYF.